A selection of T cell receptor beta chains follows, all from one sample in a study of early T cells in non-severe SARS-CoV-2 infection. MiXCR was run by TCRdb on the 5' RACE reads, yielding one entry per CDR3 protein. The repertoire holds tens of thousands of distinct CDR3 sequences, about 12% seen once, with more than 6.5% in the top ten. Sequencing input: whole blood. Receptors originate from an adult who was a healthcare worker with PCR-confirmed SARS-CoV-2 infection or an uninfected control (not recorded which). The CDR3 runs from the conserved cysteine through the conserved F or W. The order of the fields is J gene, clone size, D gene, V gene, CDR3 length, CDR3 protein, CDR3 DNA. The D gene is left open where the match is weak. The listing skips clone size in some rows; elsewhere it reads once, few, many or a size class.

J: TRBJ2-7; size: .; D: .; V: TRBV20-1; length: 15; CDR3: CSAVLGVSSSYEQYF; DNA: TGCAGTGCTGTTCTAGGGGTCTCAAGCTCCTACGAGCAGTACTTC
J: TRBJ1-1; size: .; D: .; V: TRBV7-9; length: 14; CDR3: CASSLEAGYTEAFF; DNA: TGTGCCAGCAGCTTAGAGGCAGGGTACACTGAAGCTTTCTTT
J: TRBJ1-5; size: few; D: .; V: TRBV4-1; length: 15; CDR3: CASSQDLRFSQPQHF; DNA: TGCGCCAGCAGCCAAGATTTAAGGTTCAGTCAGCCCCAGCATTTT
J: TRBJ2-3; size: few; D: .; V: TRBV27; length: 12; CDR3: CASSFSPDTQYF; DNA: TGTGCCAGCAGTTTTTCCCCCGATACGCAGTATTTT
J: TRBJ1-5; size: few; D: .; V: TRBV4-1; length: 17; CDR3: CASSQGKTGLGNQPQHF; DNA: TGCGCCAGCAGCCAAGGGAAAACAGGGTTGGGCAATCAGCCCCAGCATTTT
J: TRBJ2-3; size: many; D: .; V: TRBV27; length: 15; CDR3: CASSLSHSATDTQYF; DNA: TGTGCCAGCAGTTTAAGCCACTCCGCCACAGATACGCAGTATTTT
J: TRBJ1-6; size: few; D: .; V: TRBV9; length: 13; CDR3: CASSVLGGETLHF; DNA: TGTGCCAGCAGCGTCTTAGGGGGGGAAACCCTCCACTTT
J: TRBJ2-2; size: .; D: TRBD1; V: TRBV5-1; length: 14; CDR3: CASSTQGVPGELFF; DNA: TGCGCCAGCAGCACACAGGGGGTTCCCGGGGAGCTGTTTTTT
J: TRBJ1-1; size: many; D: TRBD1; V: TRBV6-5; length: 15; CDR3: CASSTGTGVPTEAFF; DNA: TGTGCCAGCAGTACCGGGACAGGGGTCCCCACTGAAGCTTTCTTT
J: TRBJ2-5; size: .; D: TRBD2; V: TRBV5-6; length: 15; CDR3: CASSRLAGTRETQYF; DNA: TGTGCCAGCAGCCGGCTAGCGGGAACCCGAGAGACCCAGTACTTC
J: TRBJ2-1; size: .; D: .; V: TRBV7-2; length: 15; CDR3: CASSLGPGTYNEQFF; DNA: TGTGCCAGCAGCTTAGGGCCAGGGACCTACAATGAGCAGTTCTTC
J: TRBJ2-3; size: many; D: TRBD2; V: TRBV11-3; length: 13; CDR3: CASSLAGRDTQYF; DNA: TGTGCCAGCAGCTTAGCCGGGAGGGATACGCAGTATTTT
J: TRBJ1-2; size: .; D: .; V: TRBV15; length: 12; CDR3: CATRGTAYGYTF; DNA: TGTGCCACCAGAGGGACGGCCTATGGCTACACCTTC
J: TRBJ2-1; size: .; D: TRBD2; V: TRBV15; length: 17; CDR3: CATSRGFVSGAYNEQFF; DNA: TGTGCCACCAGCAGGGGCTTTGTTAGCGGGGCATACAATGAGCAGTTCTTC
J: TRBJ2-7; size: .; D: TRBD2; V: TRBV27; length: 11; CDR3: CATGLAHEQYF; DNA: TGTGCCACCGGACTAGCCCACGAGCAGTACTTC
J: TRBJ2-2; size: many; D: .; V: TRBV3-1; length: 20; CDR3: CASSQGLSRVGGTNTGELFF; DNA: TGTGCCAGCAGCCAAGGCTTGAGCAGGGTCGGCGGGACGAACACCGGGGAGCTGTTTTTT
J: TRBJ2-7; size: few; D: TRBD1; V: TRBV12-3/TRBV12-4; length: 15; CDR3: CASSSQGFSSYEQYF; DNA: TGTGCCAGCAGTTCACAGGGGTTTAGCTCCTACGAGCAGTACTTC
J: TRBJ2-1; size: .; D: .; V: TRBV28; length: 14; CDR3: CASSLTGANNEQFF; DNA: TGTGCCAGCAGTTTAACGGGAGCAAACAATGAGCAGTTCTTC
J: TRBJ2-5; size: many; D: TRBD1; V: TRBV7-8; length: 14; CDR3: CASSPGQLQETQYF; DNA: TGTGCCAGCAGCCCGGGACAGCTTCAAGAGACCCAGTACTTC
J: TRBJ1-5; size: few; D: TRBD1; V: TRBV20-1; length: 13; CDR3: CSAPTGWNQPQHF; DNA: TGCAGTGCGCCGACAGGGTGGAATCAGCCCCAGCATTTT
J: TRBJ1-1; size: .; D: .; V: TRBV6-1; length: 13; CDR3: CASRFTGLTEAFF; DNA: TGTGCCAGCAGGTTTACAGGGCTAACTGAAGCTTTCTTT
J: TRBJ2-7; size: .; D: .; V: TRBV7-6; length: 19; CDR3: CASSLAPMTECGEAYEQYF; DNA: TGTGCCAGCAGCTTAGCGCCAATGACGGAGTGCGGGGAGGCTTACGAGCAGTACTTC
J: TRBJ1-3; size: few; D: .; V: TRBV6-6; length: 17; CDR3: CASSLAPGPVYGNTIYF; DNA: TGTGCCAGCAGTTTGGCCCCGGGTCCCGTTTATGGAAACACCATATATTTT
J: TRBJ1-1; size: .; D: .; V: TRBV11-2; length: 15; CDR3: CASSPAGWGSAEAFF; DNA: TGTGCCAGCAGCCCCGCCGGTTGGGGATCGGCTGAAGCTTTCTTT
J: TRBJ2-1; size: many; D: .; V: TRBV9; length: 16; CDR3: CASSVEPGTGYNEQFF; DNA: TGTGCCAGCAGCGTAGAACCAGGGACGGGTTACAATGAGCAGTTCTTC
J: TRBJ2-7; size: .; D: .; V: TRBV6-5; length: 14; CDR3: CASSWSGVLAEQYF; DNA: TGTGCCAGCAGTTGGTCCGGGGTCCTCGCCGAGCAGTACTTC
J: TRBJ2-7; size: many; D: .; V: TRBV4-2; length: 13; CDR3: CASSQDRGDEQYF; DNA: TGTGCCAGCAGCCAAGATAGGGGTGACGAGCAGTACTTC
J: TRBJ2-1; size: few; D: TRBD1; V: TRBV6-2/TRBV6-3; length: 15; CDR3: CASSYPGTGPNEQFF; DNA: TGTGCCAGCAGTTACCCCGGGACAGGGCCCAATGAGCAGTTCTTC
J: TRBJ1-5; size: .; D: .; V: TRBV12-3/TRBV12-4; length: 12; CDR3: CASSLRLQIQHF; DNA: TGTGCCAGCAGTTTAAGGCTACAGATCCAGCATTTT
J: TRBJ2-3; size: few; D: TRBD1; V: TRBV24-1; length: 12; CDR3: CATGQGAWTQYF; DNA: TGTGCCACCGGACAGGGCGCGTGGACGCAGTATTTT
J: TRBJ2-5; size: .; D: .; V: TRBV3-1; length: 16; CDR3: CVSSQDLTSLQETQYF; DNA: TGTGTCAGCAGCCAAGACCTTACTAGCCTTCAAGAGACCCAGTACTTC
J: TRBJ2-1; size: many; D: .; V: TRBV4-1; length: 16; CDR3: CASSQGTNPVWDEQFF; DNA: TGCGCCAGCAGCCAAGGGACTAACCCGGTGTGGGATGAGCAGTTCTTC
J: TRBJ2-2; size: few; D: .; V: TRBV6-5; length: 15; CDR3: CASRPAGQNTGELFF; DNA: TGTGCCAGCAGACCCGCGGGGCAGAACACCGGGGAGCTGTTTTTT